This T cell receptor (beta chain) was sequenced during a study of post-analysis software for immune sequencing data. Whole-study results and caveats: When patients were compared with controls, five TRBV segments were more frequent, TRBV5-6, TRBV5-1 and TRBV20-1 among them. A significant reduction in normalized Chao1 diversity was observed in multiple sclerosis patients versus controls.

Trimming shortened V by 5 bases and J by 3 bases, and 19 bases separated the two germline ends. The CDR3 contains 16 residues. In the case of this clonotype: Its matching antigen is unknown.

Presence of unique molecular identifiers characterized the TCR beta cDNA libraries. With about 1 to 11 million T cells as the source, a few hundred thousand cDNA molecules resulted. TCRdb re-derived calls from the PCR reads in MiXCR, one entry per CDR3 protein. The sample records some 370,000 distinct CDR3 sequences, approximately 38% being singletons. The source of this sequence is a girl aged 10 to 17 with multiple sclerosis. The rearrangement uses TRBV12-3 or TRBV12-4 and TRBJ1-2; the D gene is possibly TRBD1 (5 bases). Sequencing used blood. CDR3 region: CASSNPPGNADYGYTF. The CDR3 DNA is TGTGCCAGCAGTAATCCCCCAGGGAACGCCGACTATGGCTACACCTTC.